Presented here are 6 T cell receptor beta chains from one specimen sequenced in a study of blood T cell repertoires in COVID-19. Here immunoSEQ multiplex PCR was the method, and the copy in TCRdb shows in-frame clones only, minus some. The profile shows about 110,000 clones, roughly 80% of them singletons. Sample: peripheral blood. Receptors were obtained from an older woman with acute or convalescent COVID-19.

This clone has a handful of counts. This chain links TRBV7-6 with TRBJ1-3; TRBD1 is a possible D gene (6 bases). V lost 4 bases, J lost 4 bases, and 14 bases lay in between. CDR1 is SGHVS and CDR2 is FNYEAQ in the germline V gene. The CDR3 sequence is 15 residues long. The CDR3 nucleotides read TGTGCCAGCAGCTCCGCTACAGGGTCCGGAAACACCATATATTTT. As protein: CASSSATGSGNTIYF.

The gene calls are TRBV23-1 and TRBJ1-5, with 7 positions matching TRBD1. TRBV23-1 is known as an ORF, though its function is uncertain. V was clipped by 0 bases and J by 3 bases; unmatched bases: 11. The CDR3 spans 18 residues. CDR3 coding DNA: TGCGCCAGCAGTCAATCGCCCCCTCGACAGGGTACCAATCAGCCCCAGCATTTT. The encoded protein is CASSQSPPRQGTNQPQHF.

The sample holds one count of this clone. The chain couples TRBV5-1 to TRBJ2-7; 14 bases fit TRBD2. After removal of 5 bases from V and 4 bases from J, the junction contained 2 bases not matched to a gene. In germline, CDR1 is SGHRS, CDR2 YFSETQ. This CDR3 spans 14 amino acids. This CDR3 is CASRRTSGGYEQYF. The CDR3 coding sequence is TGCGCCAGCAGGAGGACTAGCGGGGGGTACGAGCAGTACTTC.

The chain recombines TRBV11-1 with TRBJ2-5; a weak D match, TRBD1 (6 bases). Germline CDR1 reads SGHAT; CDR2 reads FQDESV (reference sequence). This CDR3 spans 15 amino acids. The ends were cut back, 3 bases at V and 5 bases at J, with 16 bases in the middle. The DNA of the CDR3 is TGTGCCAGCAGCTTCGCTACAGGGCCCTTGGAGACCCAGTACTTC. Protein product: CASSFATGPLETQYF.

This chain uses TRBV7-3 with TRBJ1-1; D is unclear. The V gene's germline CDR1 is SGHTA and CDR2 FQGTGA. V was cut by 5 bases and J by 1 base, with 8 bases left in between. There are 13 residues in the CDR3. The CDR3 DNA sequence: TGTGCCAGCAGCACCACACCGAACACTGAAGCTTTCTTT. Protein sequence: CASSTTPNTEAFF.

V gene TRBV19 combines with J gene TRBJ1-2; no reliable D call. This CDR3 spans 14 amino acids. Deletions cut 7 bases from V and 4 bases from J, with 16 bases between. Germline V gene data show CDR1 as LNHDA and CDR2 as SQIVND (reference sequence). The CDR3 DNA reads TGTGCCAGTACCTCAGACACCCACTTCTATGGCTACACCTTC. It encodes CASTSDTHFYGYTF. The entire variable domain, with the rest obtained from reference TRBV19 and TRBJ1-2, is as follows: DGGITQSPKYLFRKEGQNVTLSCEQNLNHDAMYWYRQDPGQGLRLIYYSQIVNDFQKGDIAEGYSVSREKKESFPLTVTSAQKNPTAFYLCASTSDTHFYGYTFGSGTRLTVV.